The T cell receptor beta chain described here comes from a study of T cell repertoires in cytomegalovirus infection. As for the study in general: Public TCR beta signatures were indicative of both CMV infection and a matching HLA type.

Germline assignment: CDR1 MNHGY and CDR2 SAAAGT. CDR3 size: 14 residues. Worth noting for this clonotype: Its antigen remains unknown. The germline gene is not matched at one end of the junction; a read error may be the cause.

Study-level points and caveats: Identification of carriers of CMV plus the relevant HLA was achieved through cumulative public TCR beta family frequency.

Each CDR3 protein gets one entry after TCRdb re-called the reads with MiXCR. The data contain around 450,000 distinct CDR3 sequences, over 9% of them singletons. The TCR was taken from a human donor in good health (CMV status not recorded). Some clones in this sample may be carry-over from other donors' samples. The chain couples TRBV6-8 to TRBJ2-3; a possible D gene is TRBD2 (5 bases). The specimen was PBMCs. This CDR3 is CASSFGSSTDAQYF. CDR3 nucleotide sequence: TGTGCCAGCAGTTTCGGATCTAGCACAGATGCGCAGTATTTT.